This T cell receptor (beta chain) stems from a study of blood T cell repertoires in COVID-19. Study information: The study drew acute and convalescent COVID-19 samples from the United States, Italy and Spain. Sources were T cells, B-cell-depleted T cells, or PBMCs; the material itself was cDNA or gDNA.

Original handling: Reference gene primers were amplified, and this amplification served to estimate nucleated cell counts. The repertoire was sequenced with immunoSEQ multiplex PCR; TCRdb's copy has only in-frame clones and lacks some. Clonal size and the V and J genes are those of that table, whereas D and trimming came from the DNA. This sample yields about 94,000 clones, of which roughly four fifths are seen a single time; 6.3% belongs to the top ten. This CDR3 is 13 amino acids long. Germline V gives CDR1 ENHRY, CDR2 SYGVKD. The V end was cut by 3 bases, the J end by 2 bases, with 7 bases between.

V and J are TRBV10-3 and TRBJ1-1; D is unclear. The sequenced sample was peripheral blood. This receptor was taken from a man between 60 and 70 years old with acute or convalescent COVID-19. In DNA form, the CDR3 reads TGTGCCATCAGTGATCGGGAAAACACTGAAGCTTTCTTT. Amino acid sequence: CAISDRENTEAFF.